This TCR beta chain was recovered during a study of post-analysis software for immune sequencing data. Study-level information: Some patients lacked subtype; others had relapsing-remitting, secondary progressive or progressive-relapsing disease.

Unique molecular identifiers tagged the TCR beta cDNA libraries. Input amounts of about 0.95 to 10 million T cells were used. These gave approximately 500,000 cDNA molecules, so each molecule approximated one T cell. TCRdb analysed the PCR reads with MiXCR anew, one entry per CDR3 protein. Among a few hundred thousand distinct CDR3 sequences listed, 30% to 45% were seen once. The sequenced sample consisted of blood. This clonotype was obtained from a girl aged 10 to 17 with multiple sclerosis.

CDR3 nucleotides: TGTGCCAGCAGCCCCGGGGGAGGGGGAGGCATTCAGTACTTC. Its translation is CASSPGGGGGIQYF. This sequence joins TRBV7-2 and TRBJ2-4, with D tentatively TRBD2 (7 bases). Trimming removed 5 bases at V and 9 bases at J, with 17 bases between. Germline V gives CDR1 SGHTA, CDR2 FQGNSA. The CDR3 extends over 14 amino acids. Full variable domain (outside the CDR3, taken from reference TRBV7-2 and TRBJ2-4): GAGVSQSPSNKVTEKGKDVELRCDPISGHTALYWYRQSLGQGLEFLIYFQGNSAPDKSGLPSDRFSAERTGGSVSTLTIQRTQQEDSAVYLCASSPGGGGGIQYFGAGTRLSVL.